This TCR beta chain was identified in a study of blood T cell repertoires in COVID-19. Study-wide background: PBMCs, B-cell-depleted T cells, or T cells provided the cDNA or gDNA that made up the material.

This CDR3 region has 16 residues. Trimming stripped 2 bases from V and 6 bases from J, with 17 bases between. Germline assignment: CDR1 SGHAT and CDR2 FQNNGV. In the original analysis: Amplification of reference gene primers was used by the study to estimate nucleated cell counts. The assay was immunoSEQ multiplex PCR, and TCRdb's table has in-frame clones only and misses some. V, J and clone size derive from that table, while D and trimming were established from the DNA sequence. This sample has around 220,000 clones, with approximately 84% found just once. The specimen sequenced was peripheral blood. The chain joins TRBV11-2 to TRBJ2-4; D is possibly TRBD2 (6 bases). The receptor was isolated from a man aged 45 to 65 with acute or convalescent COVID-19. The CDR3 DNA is TGTGCCAGCAGCTTAAGCTTACGGCAGGGAGGAAACATTCAGTACTTC. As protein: CASSLSLRQGGNIQYF.